This entry is about one T cell receptor beta chain. Clinical histories supplied by participants themselves formed the basis of cohort assignment. Recovered Cohort 3 donors showed two negative PCRs, clearance, or symptom resolution. These data come from a study of blood T cell repertoires in COVID-19. In the original analysis: Estimated nucleated cell counts came from reference gene primer amplification. The assay was immunoSEQ multiplex PCR, and TCRdb's table has in-frame clones only and misses some. That table supplies the V and J calls and clone size; D and trimming were determined from the DNA. The repertoire has about 300,000 clones, around 90% of them found once; the top ten carry approximately 1.5%. The V gene lost 3 bases and the J gene lost 4 bases, with 12 bases spanning the gap. Per germline, CDR1 LGHDT and CDR2 YNNKEL (reference sequence). This CDR3 spans 14 amino acids.

This clonotype was obtained from a woman aged 40 to 50 who had recovered from COVID-19. V and J are TRBV3-1 (or the pseudogene TRBV3-2) and TRBJ1-1, with D possibly being TRBD1 (5 bases). The sample consisted of PBMCs or T cells enriched from blood (not recorded which). The CDR3 reads CASSHGPRGTEAFF. For the CDR3, the DNA is TGTGCCAGCAGCCACGGGCCTAGGGGCACTGAAGCTTTCTTT.